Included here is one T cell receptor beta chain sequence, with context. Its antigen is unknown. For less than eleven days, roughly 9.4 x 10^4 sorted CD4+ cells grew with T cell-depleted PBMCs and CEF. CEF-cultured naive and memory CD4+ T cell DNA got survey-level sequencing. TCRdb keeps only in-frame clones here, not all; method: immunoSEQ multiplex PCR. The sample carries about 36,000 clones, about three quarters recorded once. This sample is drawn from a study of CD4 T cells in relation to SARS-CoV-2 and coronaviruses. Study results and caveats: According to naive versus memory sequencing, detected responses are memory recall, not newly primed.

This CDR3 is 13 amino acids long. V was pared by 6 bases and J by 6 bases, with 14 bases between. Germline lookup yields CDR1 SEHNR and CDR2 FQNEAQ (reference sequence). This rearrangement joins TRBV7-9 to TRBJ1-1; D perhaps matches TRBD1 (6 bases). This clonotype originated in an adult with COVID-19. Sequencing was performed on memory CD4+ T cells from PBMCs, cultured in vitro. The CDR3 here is CASSQGSGAEAFF. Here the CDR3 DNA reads TGTGCCAGCAGTCAGGGGTCGGGCGCTGAAGCTTTCTTT.